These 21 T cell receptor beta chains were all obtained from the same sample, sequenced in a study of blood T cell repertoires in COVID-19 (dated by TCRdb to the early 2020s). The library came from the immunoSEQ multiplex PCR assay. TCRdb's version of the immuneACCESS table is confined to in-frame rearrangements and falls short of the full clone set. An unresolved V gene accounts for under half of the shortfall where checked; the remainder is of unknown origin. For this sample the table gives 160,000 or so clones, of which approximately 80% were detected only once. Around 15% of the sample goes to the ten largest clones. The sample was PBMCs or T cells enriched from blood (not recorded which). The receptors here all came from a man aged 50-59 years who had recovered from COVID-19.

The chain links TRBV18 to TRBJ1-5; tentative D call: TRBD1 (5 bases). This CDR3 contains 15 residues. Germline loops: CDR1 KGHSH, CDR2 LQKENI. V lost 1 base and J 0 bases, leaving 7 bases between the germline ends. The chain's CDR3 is CASSPRGNSNQPQHF. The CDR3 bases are TGTGCCAGCTCACCACGGGGCAATAGCAATCAGCCCCAGCATTTT.

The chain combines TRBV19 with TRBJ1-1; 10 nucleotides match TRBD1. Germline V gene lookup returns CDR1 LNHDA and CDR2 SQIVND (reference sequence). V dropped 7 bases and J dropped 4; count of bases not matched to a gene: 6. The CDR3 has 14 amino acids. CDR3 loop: CASTQDRGGTEAFF. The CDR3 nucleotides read TGTGCCAGTACGCAGGACAGGGGGGGCACTGAAGCTTTCTTT.

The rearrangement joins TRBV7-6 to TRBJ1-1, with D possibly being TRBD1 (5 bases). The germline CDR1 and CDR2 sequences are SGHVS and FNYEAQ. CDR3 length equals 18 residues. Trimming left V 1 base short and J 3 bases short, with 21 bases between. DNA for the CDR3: TGTGCCAGCAGCTTAGGGGTCTCGACGGGGACTCGGCACACTGAAGCTTTCTTT. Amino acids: CASSLGVSTGTRHTEAFF. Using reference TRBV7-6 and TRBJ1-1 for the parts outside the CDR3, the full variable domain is GAGVSQSPRYKVTKRGQDVALRCDPISGHVSLYWYRQALGQGPEFLTYFNYEAQQDKSGLPNDRFSAERPEGSISTLTIQRTEQRDSAMYRCASSLGVSTGTRHTEAFFGQGTRLTVV.

For the CDR3, the DNA is TGTGCCGGGTCTCCGGGGAGCTCCTACGAGCAGTACTTC. Its protein product is CAGSPGSSYEQYF. The gene calls are TRBV7-9 and TRBJ2-7, with D tentatively TRBD2 (5 bases). The V and J ends lost 11 bases and 0 bases respectively, with 14 bases between them. CDR1 and CDR2 from the germline V gene are SEHNR and FQNEAQ (reference sequence). The CDR3 is 13 residues long.

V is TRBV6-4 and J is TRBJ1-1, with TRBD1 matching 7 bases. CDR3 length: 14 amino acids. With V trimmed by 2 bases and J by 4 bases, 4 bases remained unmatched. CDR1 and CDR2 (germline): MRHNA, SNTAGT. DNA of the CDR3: TGTGCCAGCAGTGACAGAGGGGGCAGCACTGAAGCTTTCTTT. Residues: CASSDRGGSTEAFF.

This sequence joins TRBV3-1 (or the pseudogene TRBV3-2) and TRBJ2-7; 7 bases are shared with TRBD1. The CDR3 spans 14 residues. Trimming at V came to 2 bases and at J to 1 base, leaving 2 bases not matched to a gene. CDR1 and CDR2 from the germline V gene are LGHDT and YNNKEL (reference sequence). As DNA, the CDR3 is TGTGCCAGCAGCCAACGGGGACAGTCCTACGAGCAGTACTTC. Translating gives CASSQRGQSYEQYF.

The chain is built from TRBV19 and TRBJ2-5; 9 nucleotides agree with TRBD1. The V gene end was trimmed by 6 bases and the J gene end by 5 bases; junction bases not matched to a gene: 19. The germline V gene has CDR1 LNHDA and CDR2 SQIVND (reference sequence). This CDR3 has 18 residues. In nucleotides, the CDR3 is TGTGCCAGTAGGCCGCAGAGGACAGGGGACCTTCCCGGCGAGACCCAGTACTTC. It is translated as CASRPQRTGDLPGETQYF.

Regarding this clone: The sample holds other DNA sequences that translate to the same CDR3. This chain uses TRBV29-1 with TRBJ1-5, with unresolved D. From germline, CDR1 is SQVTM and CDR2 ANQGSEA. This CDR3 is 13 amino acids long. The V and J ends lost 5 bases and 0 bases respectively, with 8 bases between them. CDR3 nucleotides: TGCAGCGTTAGCCGGGATAGCAATCAGCCCCAGCATTTT. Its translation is CSVSRDSNQPQHF. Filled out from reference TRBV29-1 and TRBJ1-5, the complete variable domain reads SAVISQKPSRDICQRGTSLTIQCQVDSQVTMMFWYRQQPGQSLTLIATANQGSEATYESGFVIDKFPISRPNLTFSTLTVSNMSPEDSSIYLCSVSRDSNQPQHFGDGTRLSIL.

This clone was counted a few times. For the CDR3, the DNA is TGCAGCGTTGGTGGGGCGACCACTGAAGCTTTCTTT. Protein: CSVGGATTEAFF. The chain employs TRBV29-1 and TRBJ1-1; a weak D match, TRBD1 (5 bases). V was pared by 4 bases and J by 4 bases, with 10 bases between. CDR1 SQVTM and CDR2 ANQGSEA come from the germline V gene. The CDR3 extends over 12 amino acids.

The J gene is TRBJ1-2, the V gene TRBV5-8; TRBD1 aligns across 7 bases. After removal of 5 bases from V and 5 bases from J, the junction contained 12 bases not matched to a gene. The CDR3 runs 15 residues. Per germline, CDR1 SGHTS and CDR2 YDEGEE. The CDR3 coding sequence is TGTGCCAGCAGTTTTAAAGGGACAGTAAATTATGGCTACACCTTC. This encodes CASSFKGTVNYGYTF.

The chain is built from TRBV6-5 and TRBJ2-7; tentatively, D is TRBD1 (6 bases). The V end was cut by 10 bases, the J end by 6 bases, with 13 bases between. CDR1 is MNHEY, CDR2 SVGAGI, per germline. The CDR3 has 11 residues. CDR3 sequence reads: CATGVGAEQYF. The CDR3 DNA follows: TGTGCCACCGGAGTGGGGGCCGAGCAGTACTTC.

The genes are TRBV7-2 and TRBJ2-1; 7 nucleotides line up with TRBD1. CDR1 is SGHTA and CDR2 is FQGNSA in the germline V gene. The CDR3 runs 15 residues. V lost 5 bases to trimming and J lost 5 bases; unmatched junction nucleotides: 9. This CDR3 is CASSLDRVGHNEQFF. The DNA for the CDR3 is TGTGCCAGCAGCCTAGACAGGGTTGGGCACAATGAGCAGTTCTTC.

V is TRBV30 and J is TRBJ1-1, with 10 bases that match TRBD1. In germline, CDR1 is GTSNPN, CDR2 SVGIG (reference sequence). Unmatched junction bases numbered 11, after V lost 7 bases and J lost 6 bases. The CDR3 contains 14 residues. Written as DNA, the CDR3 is TGTGCCTTTCCGGGACAGGGGCCCGGCTCTGAAGCTTTCTTT. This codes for CAFPGQGPGSEAFF.

This chain's CDR3 is CASSLLVPSSYNEQFF. The CDR3 nucleotides are TGTGCCAGTAGTCTACTAGTCCCCAGCTCCTACAATGAGCAGTTCTTC. The genes are TRBV19 and TRBJ2-1, with D tentatively TRBD2 (5 bases). V was trimmed by 5 bases and J by 0 bases, leaving 14 bases between them. The CDR3 runs to 16 residues. CDR1 and CDR2 from the germline V gene are LNHDA and SQIVND (reference sequence). Full variable domain (rest looked up from reference TRBV19 and TRBJ2-1): DGGITQSPKYLFRKEGQNVTLSCEQNLNHDAMYWYRQDPGQGLRLIYYSQIVNDFQKGDIAEGYSVSREKKESFPLTVTSAQKNPTAFYLCASSLLVPSSYNEQFFGPGTRLTVL.

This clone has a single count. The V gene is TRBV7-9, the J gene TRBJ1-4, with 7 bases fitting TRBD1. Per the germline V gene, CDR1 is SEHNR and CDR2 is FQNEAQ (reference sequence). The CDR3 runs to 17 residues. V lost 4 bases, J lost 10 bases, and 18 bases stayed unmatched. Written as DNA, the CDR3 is TGTGCCAGCAGCTACCTGGTAGGGACAGATATTTCAGGAAAACTGTTTTTT. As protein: CASSYLVGTDISGKLFF.

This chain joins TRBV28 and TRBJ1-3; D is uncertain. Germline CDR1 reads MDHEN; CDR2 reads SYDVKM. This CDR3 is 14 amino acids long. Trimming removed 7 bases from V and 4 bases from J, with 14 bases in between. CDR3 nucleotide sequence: TGTGCCAGCAACAATCCCGACGGGGGAAACACCATATATTTT. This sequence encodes CASNNPDGGNTIYF.

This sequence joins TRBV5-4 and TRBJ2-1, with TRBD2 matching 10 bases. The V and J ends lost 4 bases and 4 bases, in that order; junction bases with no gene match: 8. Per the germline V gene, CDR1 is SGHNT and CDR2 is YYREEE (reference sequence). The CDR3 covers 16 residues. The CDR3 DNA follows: TGTGCCAGCAGCATACCCCAACTAGCGGGGTACAATGAGCAGTTCTTC. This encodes CASSIPQLAGYNEQFF. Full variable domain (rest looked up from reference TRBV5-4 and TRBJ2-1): ETGVTQSPTHLIKTRGQQVTLRCSSQSGHNTVSWYQQALGQGPQFIFQYYREEENGRGNFPPRFSGLQFPNYSSELNVNALELDDSALYLCASSIPQLAGYNEQFFGPGTRLTVL.

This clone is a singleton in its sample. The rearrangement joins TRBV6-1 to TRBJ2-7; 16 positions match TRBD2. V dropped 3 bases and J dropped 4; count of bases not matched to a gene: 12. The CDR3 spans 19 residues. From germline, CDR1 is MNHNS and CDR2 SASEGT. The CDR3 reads CASSDRGGLAGGHGYEQYF. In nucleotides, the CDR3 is TGTGCCAGCAGTGACCGCGGGGGACTAGCGGGGGGGCACGGATACGAGCAGTACTTC.

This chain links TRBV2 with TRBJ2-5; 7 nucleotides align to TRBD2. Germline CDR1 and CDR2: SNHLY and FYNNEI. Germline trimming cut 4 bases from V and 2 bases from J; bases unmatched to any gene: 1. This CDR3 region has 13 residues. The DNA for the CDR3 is TGTGCCAGCAGTGGGGGACTACAAGAGACCCAGTACTTC. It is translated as CASSGGLQETQYF.

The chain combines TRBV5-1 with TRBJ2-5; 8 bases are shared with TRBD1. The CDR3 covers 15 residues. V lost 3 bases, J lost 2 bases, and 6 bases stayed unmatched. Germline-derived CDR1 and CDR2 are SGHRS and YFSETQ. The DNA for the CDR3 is TGCGCCAGCAGCTCTGCAGGGGGCTATCAAGAGACCCAGTACTTC. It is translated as CASSSAGGYQETQYF.

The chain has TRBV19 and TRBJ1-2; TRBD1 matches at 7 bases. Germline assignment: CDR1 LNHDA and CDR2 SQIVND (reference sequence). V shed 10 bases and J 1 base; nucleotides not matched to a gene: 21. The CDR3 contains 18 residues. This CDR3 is CATRRVPGDRDFNYGYTF. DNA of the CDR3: TGTGCCACCAGGAGGGTACCGGGGGACAGAGATTTTAACTATGGCTACACCTTC.